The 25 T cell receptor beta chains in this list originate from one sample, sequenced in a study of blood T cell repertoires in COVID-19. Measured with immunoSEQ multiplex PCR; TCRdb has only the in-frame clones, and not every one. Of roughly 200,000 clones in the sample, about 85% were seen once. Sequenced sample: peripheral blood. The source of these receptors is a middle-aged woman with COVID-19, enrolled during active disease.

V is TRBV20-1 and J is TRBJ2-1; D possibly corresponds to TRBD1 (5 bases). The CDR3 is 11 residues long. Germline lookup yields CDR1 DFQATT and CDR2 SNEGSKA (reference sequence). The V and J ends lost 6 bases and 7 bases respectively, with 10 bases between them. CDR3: CSARRENEQFF. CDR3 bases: TGCAGTGCCCGCAGGGAAAATGAGCAGTTCTTC.

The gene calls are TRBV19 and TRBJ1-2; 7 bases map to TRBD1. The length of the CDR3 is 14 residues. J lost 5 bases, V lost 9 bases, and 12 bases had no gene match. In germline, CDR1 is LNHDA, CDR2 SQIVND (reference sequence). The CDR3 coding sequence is TGTGCCAGCGCACCGGGACAGATGTTTTATGGCTACACCTTC. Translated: CASAPGQMFYGYTF.

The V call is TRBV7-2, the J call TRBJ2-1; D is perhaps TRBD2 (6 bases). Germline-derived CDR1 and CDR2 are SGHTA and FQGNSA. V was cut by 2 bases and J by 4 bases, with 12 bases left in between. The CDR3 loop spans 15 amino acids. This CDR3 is CASSLSLARYNEQFF. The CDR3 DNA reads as TGTGCCAGCAGCTTAAGCCTAGCGCGTTACAATGAGCAGTTCTTC. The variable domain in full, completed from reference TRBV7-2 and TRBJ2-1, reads GAGVSQSPSNKVTEKGKDVELRCDPISGHTALYWYRQSLGQGLEFLIYFQGNSAPDKSGLPSDRFSAERTGGSVSTLTIQRTQQEDSAVYLCASSLSLARYNEQFFGPGTRLTVL.

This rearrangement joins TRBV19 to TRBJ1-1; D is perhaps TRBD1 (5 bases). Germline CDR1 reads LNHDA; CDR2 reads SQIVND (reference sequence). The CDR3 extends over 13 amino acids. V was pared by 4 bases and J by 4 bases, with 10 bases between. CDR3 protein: CASSRQSATEAFF. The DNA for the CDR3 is TGTGCCAGTAGTAGACAGTCAGCCACTGAAGCTTTCTTT.

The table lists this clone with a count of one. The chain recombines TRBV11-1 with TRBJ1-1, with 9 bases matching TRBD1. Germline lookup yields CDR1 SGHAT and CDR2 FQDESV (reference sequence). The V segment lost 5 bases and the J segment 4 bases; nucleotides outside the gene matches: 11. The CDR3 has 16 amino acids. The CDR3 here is CASSISTGGGFTEAFF. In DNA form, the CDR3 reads TGTGCCAGCAGCATCTCGACAGGGGGAGGGTTCACTGAAGCTTTCTTT.

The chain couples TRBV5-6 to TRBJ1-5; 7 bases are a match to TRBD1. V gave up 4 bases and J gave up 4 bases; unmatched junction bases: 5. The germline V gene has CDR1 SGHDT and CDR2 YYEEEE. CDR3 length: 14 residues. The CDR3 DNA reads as TGTGCCAGCAGCCAAGGACAGGTTAATCAGCCCCAGCATTTT. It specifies CASSQGQVNQPQHF.

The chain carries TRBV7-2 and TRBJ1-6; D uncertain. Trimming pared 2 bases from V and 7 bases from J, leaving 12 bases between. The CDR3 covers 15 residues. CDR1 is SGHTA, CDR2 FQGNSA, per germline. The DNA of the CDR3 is TGTGCCAGCAGCTTAATAAAGATGAGGAATTCACCCCTCCACTTT. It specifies CASSLIKMRNSPLHF. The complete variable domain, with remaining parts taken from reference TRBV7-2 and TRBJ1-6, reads GAGVSQSPSNKVTEKGKDVELRCDPISGHTALYWYRQSLGQGLEFLIYFQGNSAPDKSGLPSDRFSAERTGGSVSTLTIQRTQQEDSAVYLCASSLIKMRNSPLHFGNGTRLTVT.

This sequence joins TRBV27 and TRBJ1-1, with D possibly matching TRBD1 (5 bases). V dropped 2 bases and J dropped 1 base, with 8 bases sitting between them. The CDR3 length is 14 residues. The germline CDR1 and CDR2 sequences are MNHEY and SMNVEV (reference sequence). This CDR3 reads CASSLRDSNTEAFF. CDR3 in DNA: TGTGCCAGCAGTTTACGGGACTCGAACACTGAAGCTTTCTTT.

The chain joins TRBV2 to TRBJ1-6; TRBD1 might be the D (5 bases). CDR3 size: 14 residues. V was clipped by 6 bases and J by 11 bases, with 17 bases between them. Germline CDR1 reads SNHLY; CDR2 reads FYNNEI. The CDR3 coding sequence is TGTGCCAGCAGGGCAGGGACTACTACTCCACCCCTCCACTTT. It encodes CASRAGTTTPPLHF.

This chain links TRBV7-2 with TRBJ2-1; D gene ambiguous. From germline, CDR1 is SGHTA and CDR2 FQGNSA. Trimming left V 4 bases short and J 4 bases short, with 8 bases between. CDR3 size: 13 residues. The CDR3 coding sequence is TGTGCCAGCAGCTCAGACTCGTACAATGAGCAGTTCTTC. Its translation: CASSSDSYNEQFF.

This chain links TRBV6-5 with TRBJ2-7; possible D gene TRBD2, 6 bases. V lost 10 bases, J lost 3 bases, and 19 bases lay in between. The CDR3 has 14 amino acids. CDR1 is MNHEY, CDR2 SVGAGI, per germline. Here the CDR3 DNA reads TGTGCCACGAGAGATCCTAGCGAGAACTACGAGCAGTACTTC. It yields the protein CATRDPSENYEQYF.

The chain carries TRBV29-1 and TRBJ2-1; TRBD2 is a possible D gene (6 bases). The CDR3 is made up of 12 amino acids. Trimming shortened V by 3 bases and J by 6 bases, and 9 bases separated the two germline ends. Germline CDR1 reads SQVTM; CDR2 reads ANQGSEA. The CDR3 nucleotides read TGCAGCGTTGAGGCGGGGAGCAATGAGCAGTTCTTC. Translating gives CSVEAGSNEQFF.

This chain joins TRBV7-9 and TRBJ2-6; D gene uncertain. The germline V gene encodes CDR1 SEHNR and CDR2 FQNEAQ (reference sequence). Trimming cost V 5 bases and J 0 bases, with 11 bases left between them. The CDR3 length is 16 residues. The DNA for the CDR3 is TGTGCCAGCAGCGGCAGGCCCCTCTCTGGGGCCAACGTCCTGACTTTC. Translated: CASSGRPLSGANVLTF.

The CDR3 DNA reads TGTGCCTGGAGTGGCCTGTCCGACAACATCAACGAAAAACTGTTTTTT. Translating it yields CAWSGLSDNINEKLFF. This chain uses TRBV30 with TRBJ1-4; D is unclear. Germline V gene sequence: CDR1 GTSNPN, CDR2 SVGIG (reference sequence). CDR3 length equals 16 residues. V was cut by 1 base and J by 8 bases, with 20 bases left in between. The variable domain in full, with the rest retrieved from reference TRBV30 and TRBJ1-4, is SQTIHQWPATLVQPVGSPLSLECTVEGTSNPNLYWYRQAAGRGLQLLFYSVGIGQISSEVPQNLSASRPQDRQFILSSKKLLLSDSGFYLCAWSGLSDNINEKLFFGSGTQLSVL.

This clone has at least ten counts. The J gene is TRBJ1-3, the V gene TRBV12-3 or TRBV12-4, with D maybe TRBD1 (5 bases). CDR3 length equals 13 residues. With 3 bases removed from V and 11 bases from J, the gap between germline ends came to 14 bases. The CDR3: CASSLGRESAIYF. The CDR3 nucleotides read TGTGCCAGCAGTTTGGGCAGGGAATCGGCCATATATTTT.

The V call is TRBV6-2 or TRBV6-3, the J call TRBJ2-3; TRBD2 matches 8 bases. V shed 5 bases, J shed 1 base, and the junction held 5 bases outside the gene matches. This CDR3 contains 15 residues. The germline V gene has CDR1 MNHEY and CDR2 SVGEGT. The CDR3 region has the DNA TGTGCCAGCAGTCCAGCGGGGGCCCGCACAGATACGCAGTATTTT. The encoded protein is CASSPAGARTDTQYF.

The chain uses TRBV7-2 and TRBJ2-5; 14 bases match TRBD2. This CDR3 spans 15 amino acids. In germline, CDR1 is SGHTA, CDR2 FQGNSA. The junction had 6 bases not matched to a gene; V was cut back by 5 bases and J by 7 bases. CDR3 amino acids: CASSQTSGGVGTQYF. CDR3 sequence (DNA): TGTGCCAGCAGCCAGACTAGCGGGGGGGTTGGGACCCAGTACTTC.

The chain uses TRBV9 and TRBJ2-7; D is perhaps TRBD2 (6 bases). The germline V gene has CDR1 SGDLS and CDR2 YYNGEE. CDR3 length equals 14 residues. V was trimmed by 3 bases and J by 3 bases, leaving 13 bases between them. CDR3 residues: CASSAGDGNYEQYF. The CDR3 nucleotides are TGTGCCAGCAGCGCGGGGGACGGGAACTACGAGCAGTACTTC.

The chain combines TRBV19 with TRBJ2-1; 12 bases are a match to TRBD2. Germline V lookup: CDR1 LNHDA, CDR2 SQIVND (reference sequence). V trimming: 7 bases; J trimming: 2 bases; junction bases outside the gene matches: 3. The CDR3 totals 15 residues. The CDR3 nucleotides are TGTGCCAGTAAACCTAGCGGGGGGGCCTACAATGAGCAGTTCTTC. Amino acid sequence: CASKPSGGAYNEQFF.

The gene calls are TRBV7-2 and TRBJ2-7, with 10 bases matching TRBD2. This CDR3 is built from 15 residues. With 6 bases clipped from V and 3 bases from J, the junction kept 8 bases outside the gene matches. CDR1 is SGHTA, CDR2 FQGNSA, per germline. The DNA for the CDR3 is TGTGCCAGCAGTCTAAATAGCGGGAGGATCTACGAGCAGTACTTC. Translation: CASSLNSGRIYEQYF. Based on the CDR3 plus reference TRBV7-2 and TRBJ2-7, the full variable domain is GAGVSQSPSNKVTEKGKDVELRCDPISGHTALYWYRQSLGQGLEFLIYFQGNSAPDKSGLPSDRFSAERTGGSVSTLTIQRTQQEDSAVYLCASSLNSGRIYEQYFGPGTRLTVT.

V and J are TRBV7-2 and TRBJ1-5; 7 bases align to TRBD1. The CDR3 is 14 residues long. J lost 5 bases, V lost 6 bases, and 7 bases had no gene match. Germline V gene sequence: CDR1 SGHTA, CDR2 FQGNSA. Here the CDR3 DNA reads TGTGCCAGCAGTCCGGACAGGTATTATCAGCCCCAGCATTTT. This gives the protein CASSPDRYYQPQHF.

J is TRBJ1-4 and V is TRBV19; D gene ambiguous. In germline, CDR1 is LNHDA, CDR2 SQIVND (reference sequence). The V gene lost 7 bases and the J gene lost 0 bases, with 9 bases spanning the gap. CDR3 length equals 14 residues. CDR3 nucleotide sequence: TGTGCCAGTACCGAACTCGCAACTAATGAAAAACTGTTTTTT. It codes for CASTELATNEKLFF. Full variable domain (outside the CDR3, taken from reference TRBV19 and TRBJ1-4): DGGITQSPKYLFRKEGQNVTLSCEQNLNHDAMYWYRQDPGQGLRLIYYSQIVNDFQKGDIAEGYSVSREKKESFPLTVTSAQKNPTAFYLCASTELATNEKLFFGSGTQLSVL.

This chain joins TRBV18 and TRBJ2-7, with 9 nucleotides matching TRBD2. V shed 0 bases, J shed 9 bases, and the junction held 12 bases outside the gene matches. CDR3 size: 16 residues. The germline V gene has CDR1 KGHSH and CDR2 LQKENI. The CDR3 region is CASSPPISGGSWGQYF. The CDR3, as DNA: TGTGCCAGCTCACCACCGATTAGCGGGGGATCCTGGGGGCAGTACTTC.

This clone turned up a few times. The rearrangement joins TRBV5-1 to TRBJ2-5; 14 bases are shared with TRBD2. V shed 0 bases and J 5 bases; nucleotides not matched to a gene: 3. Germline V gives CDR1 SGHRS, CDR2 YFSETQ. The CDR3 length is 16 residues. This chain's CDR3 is CASSLGTSGGLETQYF. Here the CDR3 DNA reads TGCGCCAGCAGCTTGGGGACTAGCGGGGGGCTGGAGACCCAGTACTTC.

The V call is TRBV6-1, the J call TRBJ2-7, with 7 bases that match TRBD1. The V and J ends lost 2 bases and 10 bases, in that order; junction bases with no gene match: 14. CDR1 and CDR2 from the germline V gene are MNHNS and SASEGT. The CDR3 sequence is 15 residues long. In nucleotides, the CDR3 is TGTGCCAGCAGTGAATTATTACGGGACAGTCGTACACAGTACTTC. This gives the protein CASSELLRDSRTQYF.